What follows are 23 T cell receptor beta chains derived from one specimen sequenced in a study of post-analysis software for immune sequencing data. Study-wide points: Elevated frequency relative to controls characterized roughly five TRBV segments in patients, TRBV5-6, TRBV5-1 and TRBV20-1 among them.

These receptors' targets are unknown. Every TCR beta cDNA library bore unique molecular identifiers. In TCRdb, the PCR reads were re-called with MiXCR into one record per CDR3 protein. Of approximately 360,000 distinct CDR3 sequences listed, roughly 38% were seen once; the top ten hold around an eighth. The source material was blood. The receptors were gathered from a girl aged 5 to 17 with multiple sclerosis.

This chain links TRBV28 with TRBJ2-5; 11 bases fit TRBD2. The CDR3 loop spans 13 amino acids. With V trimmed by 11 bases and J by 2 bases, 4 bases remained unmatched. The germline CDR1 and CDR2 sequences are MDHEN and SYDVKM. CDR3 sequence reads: CACLAGGQETQYF. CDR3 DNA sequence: TGTGCCTGCTTAGCGGGGGGGCAAGAGACCCAGTACTTC.

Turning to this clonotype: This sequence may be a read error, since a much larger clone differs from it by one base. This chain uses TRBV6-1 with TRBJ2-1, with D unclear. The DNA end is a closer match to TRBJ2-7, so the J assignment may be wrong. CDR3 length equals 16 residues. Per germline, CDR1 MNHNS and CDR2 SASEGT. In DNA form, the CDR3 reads TGTGCCAGCAGTGCCCGTATCGCTCTCCGCTACAATGAGCAGTACTTC. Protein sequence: CASSARIALRYNEQYF.

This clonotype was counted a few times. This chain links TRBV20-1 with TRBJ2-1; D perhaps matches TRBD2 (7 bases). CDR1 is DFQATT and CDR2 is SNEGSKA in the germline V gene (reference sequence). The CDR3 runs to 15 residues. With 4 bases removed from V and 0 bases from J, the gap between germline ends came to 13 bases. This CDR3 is CSAIGGGSSYNEQFF. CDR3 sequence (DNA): TGCAGTGCTATAGGGGGGGGTAGCTCCTACAATGAGCAGTTCTTC.

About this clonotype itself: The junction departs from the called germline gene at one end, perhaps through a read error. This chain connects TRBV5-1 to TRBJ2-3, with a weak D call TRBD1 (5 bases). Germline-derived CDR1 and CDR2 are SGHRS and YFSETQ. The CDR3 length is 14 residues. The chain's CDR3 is CASSLMGFTGTQYF. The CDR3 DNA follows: TGCGCCAGCAGCTTGATGGGTTTCACAGGTACGCAGTATTTT.

The CDR3 here is CASSLSGFEDGYTF. The CDR3 DNA follows: TGCGCCAGCAGCCTGAGTGGTTTTGAGGATGGCTACACCTTC. The genes are TRBV5-1 and TRBJ1-2; D uncertain. The CDR3 consists of 14 residues. The germline V and J ends were trimmed by 4 bases and 6 bases, with 16 bases remaining between them. CDR1 and CDR2 from the germline V gene are SGHRS and YFSETQ.

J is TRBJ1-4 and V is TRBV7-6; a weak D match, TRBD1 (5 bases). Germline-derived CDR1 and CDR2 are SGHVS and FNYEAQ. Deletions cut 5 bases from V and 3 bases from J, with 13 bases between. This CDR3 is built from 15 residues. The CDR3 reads CASSLSGQANEKLFF. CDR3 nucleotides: TGTGCCAGCAGCCTCTCGGGGCAGGCTAATGAAAAACTGTTTTTT.

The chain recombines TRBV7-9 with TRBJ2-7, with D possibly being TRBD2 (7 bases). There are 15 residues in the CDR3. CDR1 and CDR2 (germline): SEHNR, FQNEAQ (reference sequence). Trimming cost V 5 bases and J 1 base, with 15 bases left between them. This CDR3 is CASSQGGANSYEQYF. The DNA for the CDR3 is TGTGCCAGCAGCCAAGGGGGGGCAAATTCCTACGAGCAGTACTTC.

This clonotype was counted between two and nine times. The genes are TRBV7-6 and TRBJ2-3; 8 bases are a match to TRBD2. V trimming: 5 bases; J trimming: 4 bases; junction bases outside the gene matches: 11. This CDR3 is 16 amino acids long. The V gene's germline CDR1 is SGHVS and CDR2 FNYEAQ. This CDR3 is CASSPGSGGAADTQYF. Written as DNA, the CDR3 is TGTGCCAGCAGCCCAGGCTCGGGGGGGGCTGCAGATACGCAGTATTTT. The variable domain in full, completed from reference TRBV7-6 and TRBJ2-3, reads GAGVSQSPRYKVTKRGQDVALRCDPISGHVSLYWYRQALGQGPEFLTYFNYEAQQDKSGLPNDRFSAERPEGSISTLTIQRTEQRDSAMYRCASSPGSGGAADTQYFGPGTRLTVL.

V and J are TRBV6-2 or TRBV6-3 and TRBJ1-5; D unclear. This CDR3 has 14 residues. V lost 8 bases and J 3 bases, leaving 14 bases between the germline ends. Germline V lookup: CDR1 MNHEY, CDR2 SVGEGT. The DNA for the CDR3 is TGTGCCAGCTCTCCACAGCCACCCAATCAGCCCCAGCATTTT. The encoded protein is CASSPQPPNQPQHF.

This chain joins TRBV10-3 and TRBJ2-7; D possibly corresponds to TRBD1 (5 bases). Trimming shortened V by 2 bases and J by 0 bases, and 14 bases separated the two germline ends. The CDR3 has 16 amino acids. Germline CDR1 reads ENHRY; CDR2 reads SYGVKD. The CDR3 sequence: CAISEAGSFPSYEQYF. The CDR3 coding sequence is TGTGCCATCAGTGAGGCAGGGTCGTTCCCCTCCTACGAGCAGTACTTC.

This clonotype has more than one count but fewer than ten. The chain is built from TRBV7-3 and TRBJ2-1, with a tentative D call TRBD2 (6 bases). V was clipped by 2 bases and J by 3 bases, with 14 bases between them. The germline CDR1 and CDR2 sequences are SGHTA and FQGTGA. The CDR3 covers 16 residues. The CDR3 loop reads CASSLGAGQNYNEQFF. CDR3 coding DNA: TGTGCCAGCAGCTTAGGGGCGGGGCAAAACTACAATGAGCAGTTCTTC.

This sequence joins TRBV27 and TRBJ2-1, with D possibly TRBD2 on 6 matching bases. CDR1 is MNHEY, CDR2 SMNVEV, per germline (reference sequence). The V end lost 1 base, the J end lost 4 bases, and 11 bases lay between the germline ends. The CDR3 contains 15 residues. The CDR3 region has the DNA TGTGCCAGCAGTTTATATCTGGAGGGGTACAATGAGCAGTTCTTC. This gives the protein CASSLYLEGYNEQFF.

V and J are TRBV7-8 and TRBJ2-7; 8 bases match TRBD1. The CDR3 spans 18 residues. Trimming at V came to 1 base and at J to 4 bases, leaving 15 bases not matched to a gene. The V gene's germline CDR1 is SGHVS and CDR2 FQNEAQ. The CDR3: CASSLGLGRGLSGYEQYF. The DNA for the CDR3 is TGTGCCAGCAGCTTAGGATTGGGCAGGGGGCTGTCTGGTTACGAGCAGTACTTC.

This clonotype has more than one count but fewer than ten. CDR3 residues: CASSQDGGRYNEQFF. In nucleotides, the CDR3 is TGTGCCAGCAGCCAAGATGGAGGAAGATACAATGAGCAGTTCTTC. The V call is TRBV3-1, the J call TRBJ2-1, with D possibly being TRBD2 (5 bases). In germline, CDR1 is LGHDT, CDR2 YNNKEL (reference sequence). CDR3 length equals 15 residues. Trimming removed 0 bases from V and 4 bases from J, with 10 bases in between.

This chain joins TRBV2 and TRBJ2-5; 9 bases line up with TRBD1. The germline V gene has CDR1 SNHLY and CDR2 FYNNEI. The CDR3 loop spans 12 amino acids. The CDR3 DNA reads TGTGAGAAACAGGGGGCCGAGGAGACCCAGTACTTC. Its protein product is CEKQGAEETQYF.

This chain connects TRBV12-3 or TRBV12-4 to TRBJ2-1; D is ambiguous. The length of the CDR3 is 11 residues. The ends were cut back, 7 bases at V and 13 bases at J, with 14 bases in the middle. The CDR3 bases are TGTGCCAGCATGATAGAGTCAAGCCAGTTCTTC. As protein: CASMIESSQFF.

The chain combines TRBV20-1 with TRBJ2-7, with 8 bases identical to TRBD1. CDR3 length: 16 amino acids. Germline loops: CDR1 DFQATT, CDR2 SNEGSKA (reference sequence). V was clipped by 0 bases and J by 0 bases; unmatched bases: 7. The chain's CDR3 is CSARDTGQVPSYEQYF. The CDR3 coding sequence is TGCAGTGCTAGAGATACGGGACAGGTGCCCTCCTACGAGCAGTACTTC.

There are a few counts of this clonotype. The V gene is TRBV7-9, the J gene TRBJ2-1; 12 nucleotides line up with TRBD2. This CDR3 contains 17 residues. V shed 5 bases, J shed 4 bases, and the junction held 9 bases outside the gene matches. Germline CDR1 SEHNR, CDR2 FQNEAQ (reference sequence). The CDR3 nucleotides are TGTGCCAGCAGCCCGAGACTAGCGGGGGCCACGTACAATGAGCAGTTCTTC. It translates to CASSPRLAGATYNEQFF.

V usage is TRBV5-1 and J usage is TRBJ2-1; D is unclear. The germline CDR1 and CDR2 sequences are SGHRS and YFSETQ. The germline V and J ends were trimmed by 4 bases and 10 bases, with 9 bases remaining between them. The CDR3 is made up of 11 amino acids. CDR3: CASSVTNEQFF. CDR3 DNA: TGCGCCAGCAGCGTCACTAACGAGCAGTTCTTC.

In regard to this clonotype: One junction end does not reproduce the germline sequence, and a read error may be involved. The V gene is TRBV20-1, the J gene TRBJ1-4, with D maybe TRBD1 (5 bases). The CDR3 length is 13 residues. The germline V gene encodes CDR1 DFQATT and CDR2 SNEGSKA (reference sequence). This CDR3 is CSGRSGINEKLFF. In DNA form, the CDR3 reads TGCAGTGGTAGATCAGGGATTAATGAAAAACTGTTTTTT.

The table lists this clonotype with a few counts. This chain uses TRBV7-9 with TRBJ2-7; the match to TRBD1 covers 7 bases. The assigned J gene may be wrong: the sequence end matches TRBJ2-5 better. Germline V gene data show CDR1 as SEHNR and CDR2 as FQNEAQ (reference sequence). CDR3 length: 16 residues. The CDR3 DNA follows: TGTGCCAGCAGCGACCAGGGGGAAGCCTTAGGAGAGACCCAGTACTTC. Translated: CASSDQGEALGETQYF.

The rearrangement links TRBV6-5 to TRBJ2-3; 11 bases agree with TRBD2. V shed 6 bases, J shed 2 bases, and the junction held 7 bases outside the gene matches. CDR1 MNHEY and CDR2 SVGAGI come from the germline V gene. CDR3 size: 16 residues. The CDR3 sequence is CASRPGLAVATDTQYF. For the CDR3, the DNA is TGTGCCAGCAGACCGGGACTAGCGGTGGCCACAGATACGCAGTATTTT.

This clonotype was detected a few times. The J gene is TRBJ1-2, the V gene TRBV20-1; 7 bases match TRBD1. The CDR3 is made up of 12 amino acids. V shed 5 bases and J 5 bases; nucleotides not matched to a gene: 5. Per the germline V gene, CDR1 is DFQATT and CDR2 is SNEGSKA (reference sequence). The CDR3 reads CSAPTGQYGYTF. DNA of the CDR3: TGCAGTGCTCCGACAGGGCAATATGGCTACACCTTC.